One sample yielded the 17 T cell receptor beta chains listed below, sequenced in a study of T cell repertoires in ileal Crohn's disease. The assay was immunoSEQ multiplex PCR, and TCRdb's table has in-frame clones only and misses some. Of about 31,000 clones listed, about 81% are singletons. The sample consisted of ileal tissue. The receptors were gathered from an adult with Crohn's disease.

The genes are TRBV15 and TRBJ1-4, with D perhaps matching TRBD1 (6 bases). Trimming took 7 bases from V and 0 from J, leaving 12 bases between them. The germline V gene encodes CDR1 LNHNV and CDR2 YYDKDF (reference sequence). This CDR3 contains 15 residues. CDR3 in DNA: TGTGCCACCAAAAACGGGACACCAACTAATGAAAAACTGTTTTTT. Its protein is CATKNGTPTNEKLFF.

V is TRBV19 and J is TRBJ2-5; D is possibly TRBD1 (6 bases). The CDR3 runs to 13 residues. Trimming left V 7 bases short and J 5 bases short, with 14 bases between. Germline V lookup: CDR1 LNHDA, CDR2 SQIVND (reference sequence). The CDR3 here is CASNRFQGETQYF. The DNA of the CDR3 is TGTGCCAGTAACCGGTTCCAGGGGGAGACCCAGTACTTC.

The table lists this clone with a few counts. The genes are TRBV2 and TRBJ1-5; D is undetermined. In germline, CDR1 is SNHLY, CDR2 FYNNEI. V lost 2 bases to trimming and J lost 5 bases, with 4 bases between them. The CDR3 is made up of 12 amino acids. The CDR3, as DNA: TGTGCCAGCAGTGAACGGGATCAGCCCCAGCATTTT. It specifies CASSERDQPQHF.

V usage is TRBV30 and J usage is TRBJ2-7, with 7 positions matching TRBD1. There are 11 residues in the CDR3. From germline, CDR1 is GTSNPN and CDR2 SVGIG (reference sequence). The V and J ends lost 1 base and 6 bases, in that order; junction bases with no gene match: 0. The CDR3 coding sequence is TGTGCCTGGAGTGAGGGGGCCGAGCAGTACTTC. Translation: CAWSEGAEQYF.

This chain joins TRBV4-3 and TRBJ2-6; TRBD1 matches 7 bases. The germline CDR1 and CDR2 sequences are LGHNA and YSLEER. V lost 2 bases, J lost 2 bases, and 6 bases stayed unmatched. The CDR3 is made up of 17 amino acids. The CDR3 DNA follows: TGCGCCAGCAGCCAATACAGGGGAAGTGCTGGGGCCAACGTCCTGACTTTC. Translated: CASSQYRGSAGANVLTF.

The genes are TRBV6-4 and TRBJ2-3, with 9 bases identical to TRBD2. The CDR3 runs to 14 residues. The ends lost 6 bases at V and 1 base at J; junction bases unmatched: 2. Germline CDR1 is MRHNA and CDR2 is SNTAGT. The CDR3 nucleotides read TGTGCCAGCAGCTTAGCGGGGGGCACAGATACGCAGTATTTT. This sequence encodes CASSLAGGTDTQYF.

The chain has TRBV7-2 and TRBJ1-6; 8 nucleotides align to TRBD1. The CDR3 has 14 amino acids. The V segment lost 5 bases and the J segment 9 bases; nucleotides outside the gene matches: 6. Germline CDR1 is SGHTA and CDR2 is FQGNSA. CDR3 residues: CASSRTGNSSPLHF. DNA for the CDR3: TGTGCCAGCAGCCGGACAGGGAATAGTTCACCCCTCCACTTT.

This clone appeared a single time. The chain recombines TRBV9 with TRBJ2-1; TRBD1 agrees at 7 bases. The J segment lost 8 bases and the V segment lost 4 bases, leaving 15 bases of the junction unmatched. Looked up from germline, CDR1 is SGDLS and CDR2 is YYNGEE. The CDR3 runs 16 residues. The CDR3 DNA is TGTGCCAGCAGCCCAGCCGACAGGGTTTTTGTTTATGAGCAGTTCTTC. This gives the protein CASSPADRVFVYEQFF. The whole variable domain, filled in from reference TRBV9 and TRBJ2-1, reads DSGVTQTPKHLITATGQRVTLRCSPRSGDLSVYWYQQSLDQGLQFLIQYYNGEERAKGNILERFSAQQFPDLHSELNLSSLELGDSALYFCASSPADRVFVYEQFFGPGTRLTVL.

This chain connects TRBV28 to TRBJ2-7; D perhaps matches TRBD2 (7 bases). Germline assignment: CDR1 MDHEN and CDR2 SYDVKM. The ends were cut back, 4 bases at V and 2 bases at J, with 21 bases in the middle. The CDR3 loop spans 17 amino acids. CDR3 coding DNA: TGTGCCAGCAGTTACCCCTCCAAGGGGGGGCGCCCCTACGAGCAGTACTTC. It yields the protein CASSYPSKGGRPYEQYF.

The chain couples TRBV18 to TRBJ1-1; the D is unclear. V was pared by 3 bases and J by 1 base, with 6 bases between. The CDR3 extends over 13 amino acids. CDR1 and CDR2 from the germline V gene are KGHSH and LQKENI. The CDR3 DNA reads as TGTGCCAGCTCACCTGGCGGGAACACTGAAGCTTTCTTT. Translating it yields CASSPGGNTEAFF.

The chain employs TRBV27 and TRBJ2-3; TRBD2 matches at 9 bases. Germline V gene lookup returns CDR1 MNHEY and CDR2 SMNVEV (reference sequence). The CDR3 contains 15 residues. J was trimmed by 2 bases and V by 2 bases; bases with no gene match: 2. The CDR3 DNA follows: TGTGCCAGCAGTTTACTAGCGGGGCTCACAGATACGCAGTATTTT. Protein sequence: CASSLLAGLTDTQYF.

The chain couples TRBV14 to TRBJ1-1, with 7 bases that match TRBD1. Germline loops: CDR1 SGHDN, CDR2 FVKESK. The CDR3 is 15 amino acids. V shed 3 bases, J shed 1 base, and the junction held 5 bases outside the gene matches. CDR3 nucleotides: TGTGCCAGCAGCCAGAACAGGGGTGCGAACACTGAAGCTTTCTTT. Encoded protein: CASSQNRGANTEAFF.

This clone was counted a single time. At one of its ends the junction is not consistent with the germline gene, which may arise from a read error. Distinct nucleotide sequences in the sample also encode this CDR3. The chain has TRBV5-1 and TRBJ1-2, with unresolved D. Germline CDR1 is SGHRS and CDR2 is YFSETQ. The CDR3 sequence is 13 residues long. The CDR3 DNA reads TGTGCCAGCAGCCAGGAACTTAACCATGGCTACACCTTC. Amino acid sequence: CASSQELNHGYTF. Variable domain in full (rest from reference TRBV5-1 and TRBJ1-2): KAGVTQTPRYLIKTRGQQVTLSCSPISGHRSVSWYQQTPGQGLQFLFEYFSETQRNKGNFPGRFSGRQFSNSRSEMNVSTLELGDSALYLCASSQELNHGYTFGSGTRLTVV.

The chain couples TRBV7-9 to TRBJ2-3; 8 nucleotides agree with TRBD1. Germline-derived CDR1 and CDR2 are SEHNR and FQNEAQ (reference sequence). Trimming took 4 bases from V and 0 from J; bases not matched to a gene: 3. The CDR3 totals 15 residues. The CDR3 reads CASSYDRGSTDTQYF. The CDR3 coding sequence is TGTGCCAGCAGCTACGACAGGGGCAGCACAGATACGCAGTATTTT.

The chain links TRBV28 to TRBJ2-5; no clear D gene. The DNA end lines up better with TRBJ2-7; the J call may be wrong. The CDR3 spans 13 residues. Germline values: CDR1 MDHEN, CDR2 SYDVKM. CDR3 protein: CASSRIQSYEQYF. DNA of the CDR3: TGTGCCAGCAGTCGAATACAGAGCTACGAGCAGTACTTC.

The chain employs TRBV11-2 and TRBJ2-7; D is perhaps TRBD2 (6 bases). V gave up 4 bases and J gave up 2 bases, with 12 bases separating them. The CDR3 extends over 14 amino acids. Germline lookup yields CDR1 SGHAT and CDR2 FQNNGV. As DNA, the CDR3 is TGTGCCAGCAGCTCCCCGGAGGGCGCCTACGAGCAGTACTTC. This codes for CASSSPEGAYEQYF.

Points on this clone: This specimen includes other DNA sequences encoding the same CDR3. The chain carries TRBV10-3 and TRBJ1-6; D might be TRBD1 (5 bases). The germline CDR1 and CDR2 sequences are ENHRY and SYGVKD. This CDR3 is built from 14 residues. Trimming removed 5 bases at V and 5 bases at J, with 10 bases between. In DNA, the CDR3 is TGTGCCATCAGTTTAGACAGAGATAATTCACCCCTCCACTTT. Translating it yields CAISLDRDNSPLHF.